These 11 T cell receptor beta chains were all obtained from the same sample, sequenced in a study of T cell responses to AZD1222 COVID-19 vaccine. Clones were read by immunoSEQ multiplex PCR, and TCRdb kept only the in-frame ones, dropping some. The sample consists of fewer than 200,000 clones, 80% to 95% of them appearing once. The source material was peripheral blood, sampled on day 0 of AZD1222 vaccination. Receptor source: an adult in good health.

The gene calls are TRBV6-5 and TRBJ2-3; D may be TRBD1 (5 bases). The ends were cut back, 2 bases at V and 2 bases at J, with 14 bases in the middle. The CDR3 covers 16 residues. Germline V gives CDR1 MNHEY, CDR2 SVGAGI. The CDR3, as DNA: TGTGCCAGCAGTTACCAGTCGGGTGGGGCCACAGATACGCAGTATTTT. The encoded protein is CASSYQSGGATDTQYF.

This rearrangement joins TRBV12-3 or TRBV12-4 to TRBJ2-3, with D hard to call. V was trimmed by 8 bases and J by 2 bases, leaving 11 bases between them. The CDR3 runs 13 residues. In DNA, the CDR3 is TGTGCCAGCGGCCAGTCCGCCACAGATACGCAGTATTTT. It encodes CASGQSATDTQYF.

The chain recombines TRBV6-5 with TRBJ1-6, with unresolved D. The CDR3 has 13 residues. CDR1 and CDR2 from the germline V gene are MNHEY and SVGAGI. V was trimmed by 8 bases and J by 8 bases, leaving 13 bases between them. CDR3: CASWATHDSPLHF. Here the CDR3 DNA reads TGTGCCAGCTGGGCAACCCACGATTCACCCCTCCACTTT.

The chain recombines TRBV6-5 with TRBJ2-7; 9 bases fit TRBD1. This CDR3 is 14 amino acids long. The J segment lost 2 bases and the V segment lost 7 bases, leaving 6 bases of the junction unmatched. Per germline, CDR1 MNHEY and CDR2 SVGAGI. The CDR3 region has the DNA TGTGCCAGCATCTCCGGGACAGGGCCCTACGAGCAGTACTTC. This encodes CASISGTGPYEQYF.

The chain recombines TRBV12-3 or TRBV12-4 with TRBJ2-2, with D unclear. This CDR3 comprises 12 residues. Trimming left V 6 bases short and J 6 bases short, with 8 bases between. CDR3 bases: TGTGCCAGCAGCCCCCTCCCCGGGGAGCTGTTTTTT. This translates into CASSPLPGELFF.

The rearrangement links TRBV6-1 to TRBJ2-5; D unresolved. The CDR3 extends over 14 amino acids. CDR1 MNHNS and CDR2 SASEGT come from the germline V gene. The ends were cut back, 2 bases at V and 5 bases at J, with 12 bases in the middle. The CDR3 DNA reads TGTGCCAGCAGTGAAAGGCAGATAGGGGAGACCCAGTACTTC. It encodes CASSERQIGETQYF.

The chain carries TRBV4-1 and TRBJ1-1, with 9 bases lining up with TRBD1. CDR1 is MGHRA, CDR2 YSYEKL, per germline. J gave up 5 bases and V 4 bases, and 8 bases lay outside the gene matches. CDR3 size: 15 residues. The CDR3 here is CASSLLQGAGTEAFF. The CDR3 DNA follows: TGCGCCAGCAGCCTCCTACAGGGGGCGGGTACTGAAGCTTTCTTT.

The chain has TRBV10-3 and TRBJ1-2; D perhaps matches TRBD1 (5 bases). The CDR3 has 15 residues. V gave up 6 bases and J gave up 7 bases, with 21 bases separating them. Germline V gives CDR1 ENHRY, CDR2 SYGVKD. CDR3 sequence (DNA): TGTGCCATCAGGCAGGGCCCCGGGTCGGTGAGTGGCTACACCTTC. It is translated as CAIRQGPGSVSGYTF.

The chain links TRBV12-3 or TRBV12-4 to TRBJ1-2; D gene ambiguous. This CDR3 is built from 13 residues. Trimming stripped 1 base from V and 0 bases from J, with 3 bases between. CDR3 loop: CASSLGTNYGYTF. The CDR3 bases are TGTGCCAGCAGTTTAGGGACTAACTATGGCTACACCTTC.

This chain uses TRBV18 with TRBJ2-2; possible D gene TRBD1, 5 bases. The V end was cut by 2 bases, the J end by 0 bases, with 7 bases between. The CDR3 sequence is 15 residues long. Germline V gene data show CDR1 as KGHSH and CDR2 as LQKENI. CDR3 bases: TGTGCCAGCTCACCAGACAGAGCGAACACCGGGGAGCTGTTTTTT. This translates into CASSPDRANTGELFF.

J is TRBJ2-1 and V is TRBV24-1; TRBD2 matches 14 bases. V gave up 3 bases and J gave up 0 bases; unmatched junction bases: 3. In germline, CDR1 is KGHDR, CDR2 SFDVKD. The CDR3 consists of 18 residues. The CDR3, as DNA: TGTGCCACCAGTGATCCCGGGACTAGCGGGAGCTCCTACAATGAGCAGTTCTTC. Its translation: CATSDPGTSGSSYNEQFF.